This is a list of T cell receptor beta chains from one sample in a study of graft-versus-host responses after intestinal transplantation. The table came from immunoSEQ multiplex PCR; TCRdb's copy has only in-frame clones and leaves some out. The table includes tens of thousands of clones, over 85% detected once. The source material was bone marrow, sampled around 720 days after intestinal transplantation. These receptors came from a human patient who received an intestinal transplant, so some T cells may come from the graft donor. The CDR3 runs from the conserved cysteine through the conserved F or W. The D gene is left open where the match is weak.

v_gene	d_gene	j_gene	CDR3aa
TRBV6-6	TRBD1	TRBJ1-2	CASSLDRALTYGYTF
TRBV9	-	TRBJ2-6	CASSVVGSGANVLTF
TRBV18	-	TRBJ1-3	CASSLNGPSSGNTIYF
TRBV7-9	-	TRBJ2-7	CASAPTGNEQYF
TRBV11-1	-	TRBJ1-2	CASSQIFGDGYTF
TRBV19	-	TRBJ1-3	CASSIQGNSGNTIYF
TRBV5-4	-	TRBJ1-2	CASSLDGYGYTF
TRBV2	TRBD2	TRBJ2-1	CASITLAGETTYNEQFF
TRBV5-1	-	TRBJ2-3	CASFPGYSTDTQYF
TRBV10-3	TRBD1	TRBJ2-5	CAISYRDRPSETQYF
TRBV2	-	TRBJ2-2	CASREGLGVGINTGELFF
TRBV27	-	TRBJ2-1	CASSLWGDEQFF
TRBV7-2	TRBD2	TRBJ2-7	CASSRLGTSPYEQYF
TRBV6-5	-	TRBJ2-3	CASSYLLASTDTQYF
TRBV9	-	TRBJ2-7	CASSASGRLHEQYF
TRBV5-5	-	TRBJ1-1	CASSLGLIGAPGEDTEAFF
TRBV12-5	-	TRBJ2-3	CASGFGVGVTDTQYF
TRBV10-1	TRBD2	TRBJ2-1	CASSPGTSDNEQFF
TRBV27	-	TRBJ2-7	CAARGTESYEQYF
TRBV5-6	-	TRBJ2-7	CASSIPGQPSYEQYF
TRBV29-1	-	TRBJ2-1	CSVRAANEQFF
TRBV5-1	-	TRBJ1-6	CASAEAENNSPLHF
TRBV2	-	TRBJ1-1	CASTEENTEAFF
TRBV13	TRBD1	TRBJ1-5	CASSSGQGDQPQHF
TRBV5-5	TRBD1	TRBJ1-1	CASSLVFGTGTEAFF
TRBV10-2	-	TRBJ2-7	CASSEGSEAYEQYF
TRBV12-5	-	TRBJ2-1	CASGTRRDFSNEQFF
TRBV6-1	TRBD1	TRBJ1-5	CASSGDRGLPSRPQHF
TRBV13	TRBD1	TRBJ2-5	CASSLGDRLKTQYF
TRBV11-2	-	TRBJ2-1	CASSSYEQFF
TRBV2	TRBD2	TRBJ2-7	CASRVTSGRGKKSYEQYF
TRBV2	TRBD2	TRBJ2-1	CASTGGSPYNEQFF
TRBV28	TRBD2	TRBJ2-5	CASSYASGSGETQYF
TRBV5-5	TRBD2	TRBJ2-7	CASSQGAGLAAYEQYF
TRBV28	-	TRBJ2-7	CASSRDYEQYF
TRBV10-2	-	TRBJ1-6	CASRILSYNSPLHF
TRBV27	-	TRBJ2-1	CASSSSNEQFF
TRBV27	TRBD1	TRBJ1-1	CASSLSDRVYTEAFF
TRBV21-1	-	TRBJ1-4	CASNGSMGGQGLGKWEKLFF